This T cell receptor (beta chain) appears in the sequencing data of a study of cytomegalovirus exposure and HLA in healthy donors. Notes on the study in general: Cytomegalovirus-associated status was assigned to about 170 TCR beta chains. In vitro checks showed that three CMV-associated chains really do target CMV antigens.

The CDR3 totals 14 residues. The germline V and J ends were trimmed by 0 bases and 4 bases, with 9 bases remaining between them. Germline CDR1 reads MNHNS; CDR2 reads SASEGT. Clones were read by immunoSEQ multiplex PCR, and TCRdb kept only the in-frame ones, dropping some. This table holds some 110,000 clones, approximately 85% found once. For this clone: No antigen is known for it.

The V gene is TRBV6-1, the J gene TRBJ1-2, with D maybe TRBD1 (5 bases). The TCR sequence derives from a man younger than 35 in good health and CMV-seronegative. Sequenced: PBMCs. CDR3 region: CASSEATRVYGYTF. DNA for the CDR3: TGTGCCAGCAGTGAAGCAACCAGGGTCTATGGCTACACCTTC.